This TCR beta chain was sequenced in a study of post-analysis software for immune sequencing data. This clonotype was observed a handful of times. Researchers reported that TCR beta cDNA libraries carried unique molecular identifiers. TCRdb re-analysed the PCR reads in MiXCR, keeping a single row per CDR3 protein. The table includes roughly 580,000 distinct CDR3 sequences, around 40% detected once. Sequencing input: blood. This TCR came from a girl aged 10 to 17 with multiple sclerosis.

CDR3 in DNA: TGCAGTGCTAGAGATCGCGGGACGTCCTACAATGAGCAGTTCTTC. This translates into CSARDRGTSYNEQFF. The chain recombines TRBV20-1 with TRBJ2-1; D might be TRBD2 (6 bases). The CDR3 extends over 15 amino acids. V dropped 0 bases and J dropped 1 base, with 10 bases sitting between them. Germline V gene lookup returns CDR1 DFQATT and CDR2 SNEGSKA (reference sequence).